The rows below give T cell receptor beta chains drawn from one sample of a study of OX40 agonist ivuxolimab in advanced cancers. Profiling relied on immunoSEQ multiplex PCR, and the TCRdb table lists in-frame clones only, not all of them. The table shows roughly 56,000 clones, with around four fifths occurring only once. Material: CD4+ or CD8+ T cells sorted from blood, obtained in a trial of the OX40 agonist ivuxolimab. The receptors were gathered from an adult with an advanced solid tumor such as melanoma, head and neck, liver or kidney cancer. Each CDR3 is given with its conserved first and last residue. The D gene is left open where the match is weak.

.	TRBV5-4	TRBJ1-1	CASIPGSSNTEAFF
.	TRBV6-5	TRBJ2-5	CASSYSWGGVETQYF
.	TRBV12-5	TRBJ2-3	CASGLTGNADTQYF
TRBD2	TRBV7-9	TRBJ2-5	CASSYGTSLETQYF
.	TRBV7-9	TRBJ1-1	CASSLVEVPGAFF
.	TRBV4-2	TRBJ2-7	CASSQSRLLSYEQYF
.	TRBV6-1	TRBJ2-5	CASRTSGLETQYF
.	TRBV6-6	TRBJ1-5	CASGREISQPQHF
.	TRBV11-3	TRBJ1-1	CASSPSGRGHSNTEAFF
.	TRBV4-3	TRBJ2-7	CASSQEIGGIYEQYF
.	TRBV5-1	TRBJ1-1	CASSLEVVSRTEAFF
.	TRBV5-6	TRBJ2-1	CASREEGAQSSYNEQFF
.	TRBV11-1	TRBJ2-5	CASSRDGGQAAQYF
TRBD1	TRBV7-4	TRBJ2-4	CASSLAPPLGTGTLNIQYF
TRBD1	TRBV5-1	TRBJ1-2	CASSLHQGDYGYTF
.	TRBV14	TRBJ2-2	CASSHLGGSAGTGELFF
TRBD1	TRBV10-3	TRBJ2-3	CAIRPGQGDLNTQYF
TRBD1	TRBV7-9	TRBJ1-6	CASSIAGQGLSPLHF
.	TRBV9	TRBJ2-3	CASSVARGGRHTDTQYF
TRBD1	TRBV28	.	CASRRDRLFYEQYF
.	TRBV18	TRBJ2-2	CASSPTGNTGELFF
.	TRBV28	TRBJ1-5	CASSSQPGNNQPQHF
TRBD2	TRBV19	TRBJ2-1	CASSPKRGGLIVYNEQFF
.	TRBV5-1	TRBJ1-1	CASSHGFTGEAFF
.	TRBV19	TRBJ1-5	CASTHGASNQPQHF
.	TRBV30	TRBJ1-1	CAWATNTEAFF
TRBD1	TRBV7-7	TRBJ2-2	CASSPDRGGELFF
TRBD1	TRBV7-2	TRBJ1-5	CASSPQTGQYQPQHF
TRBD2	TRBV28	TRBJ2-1	CASSSVGGAYNEQFF
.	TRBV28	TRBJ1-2	CASSLQGLYSYGYTF
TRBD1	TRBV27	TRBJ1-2	CASSSPTGPIYGYTF
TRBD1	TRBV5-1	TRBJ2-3	CASSLRDSEADTQYF
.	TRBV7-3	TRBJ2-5	CASSPDLETQYF
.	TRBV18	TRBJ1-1	CASSPPGGENTEAFF
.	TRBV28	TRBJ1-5	CASSLNQPQHF
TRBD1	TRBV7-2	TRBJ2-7	CASSRGQALTYEQYF
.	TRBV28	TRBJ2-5	CASSLAGRKTQETQYF
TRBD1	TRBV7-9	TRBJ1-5	CASSSTGRSNQPQHF
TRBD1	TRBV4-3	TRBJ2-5	CASSQDVGTAETQYF
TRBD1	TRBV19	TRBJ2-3	CASSLDRGTDTQYF
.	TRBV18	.	CASSSAGRFYEQYF
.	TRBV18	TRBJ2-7	CASSPPATATYEQYF
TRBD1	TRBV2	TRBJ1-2	CASSRTGRDDGYTF
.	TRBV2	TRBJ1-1	CASSEEPLGTEAFF
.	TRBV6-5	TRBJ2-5	CASSQSRSFQETQYF
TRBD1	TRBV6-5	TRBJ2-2	CASSYWTGGTGELFF
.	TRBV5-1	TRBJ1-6	CASTSGRAETPLHF
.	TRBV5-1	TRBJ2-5	CASSIVGVQETQYF
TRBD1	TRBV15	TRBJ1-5	CATSDGTGLYQPQHF
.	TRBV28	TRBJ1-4	CASSFIEAGLEKLFF
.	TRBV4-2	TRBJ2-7	CASSQLLKGDYEQYF
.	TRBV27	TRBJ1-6	CASKNNRDSPLHF
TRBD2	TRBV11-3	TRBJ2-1	CASSPYGGDSYNEQFF